A selection of T cell receptor beta chains follows, all from one sample in a study of Tregs in tolerant kidney transplant recipients. TCRdb's copy holds only in-frame clones and misses some; the assay was immunoSEQ multiplex PCR. The sample shows some 70,000 clones, less than 90% of them seen only once. Source material: CD4+ T cells from blood. The receptors were gathered from a human donor in good health. The CDR3 runs from the conserved cysteine through the conserved F or W. The D gene is left open where the match is weak. The size field is filled for only some rows; it gives once, few, many or a size class.

once,TRBJ1-1,TRBV4-1,TRBD1,TGCGCCAGCAGCCGTGGGGACAGTGAAGCTTTCTTT,CASSRGDSEAFF
.,TRBJ2-3,TRBV6-5,.,TGTGCCAGCAGTTACGGGGCGGGGGCGAGCCCAGATACGCAGTATTTT,CASSYGAGASPDTQYF
.,TRBJ2-5,TRBV5-4,TRBD2,TGTGCCAGCAGCCCTGGACTAGCGGGGATTAAAGAGACCCAGTACTTC,CASSPGLAGIKETQYF
.,TRBJ1-3,TRBV5-5,.,TGTGCCAGCAGCGTCGAAAGGGTGGCTGGAAACACCATATATTTT,CASSVERVAGNTIYF
.,TRBJ2-1,TRBV7-3,TRBD1,TGTGCCAGCAGCCCATCGGACAGGCCCCTATACAATGAGCAGTTCTTC,CASSPSDRPLYNEQFF
.,TRBJ2-7,TRBV5-1,.,TGCGCCAGCAGCTTGGAACCAATAACCTACGAGCAGTACTTC,CASSLEPITYEQYF
.,TRBJ2-1,TRBV7-3,.,TGTGCCAGCAGCTTAAGTCTTGTATACAATGAGCAGTTCTTC,CASSLSLVYNEQFF
.,TRBJ2-7,TRBV5-1,.,TGCGCCAGCAGCTTGGCCGGAGCACCCTCCTACGAGCAGTACTTC,CASSLAGAPSYEQYF
.,TRBJ2-3,TRBV29-1,TRBD2,TGCAGCGTTGGGGCTAGCGGGGACAGCACAGATACGCAGTATTTT,CSVGASGDSTDTQYF
medium-sized,TRBJ2-7,TRBV27,.,TGTGCCAGCAGTTTTCTAACAGGGGAGCAGTACTTC,CASSFLTGEQYF
.,TRBJ2-3,TRBV28,TRBD2,TGTGCCAGCAGTTTACCTAGCGGGATCAGAGATACGCAGTATTTT,CASSLPSGIRDTQYF
.,TRBJ1-2,TRBV30,.,TGTGCCTGGGGGGTATTAGGGTTGGGCTACACCTTC,CAWGVLGLGYTF
.,TRBJ1-5,TRBV6-1,.,TGTGCCAGCAGTGAAAAGGGTTACAATCAGCCCCAGCATTTT,CASSEKGYNQPQHF
few,TRBJ1-3,TRBV9,TRBD1,TGTGCCAGCAGCGTAGGACAGGGGGGCTCTGGAAACACCATATATTTT,CASSVGQGGSGNTIYF
.,TRBJ1-1,TRBV21-1,.,TGTGCCAGCAGCAAAGCTCAGGGTTGGATGAACACTGAAGCTTTCTTT,CASSKAQGWMNTEAFF
.,TRBJ2-1,TRBV6-5,TRBD1,TGTGCCAGCAGTTACTCAGGGACAGGGACTCGGGAGCAGTTCTTC,CASSYSGTGTREQFF
.,TRBJ2-7,TRBV6-1,.,TGTGCCAGCTCCGTGGGGATCCACGAGCAGTACTTC,CASSVGIHEQYF
.,TRBJ2-7,TRBV2,TRBD2,TGTGCCAGCAGTGAAGCACGGGGGGTTGCCTACGAGCAGTACTTC,CASSEARGVAYEQYF
.,TRBJ2-1,TRBV29-1,.,TGCAGCGCCGGAGACAGGAGACCCTACAATGAGCAGTTCTTC,CSAGDRRPYNEQFF
.,TRBJ1-1,TRBV6-6,.,TGTGCCAGCAGACGTACAGGGAGAAAGAACACTGAAGCTTTCTTT,CASRRTGRKNTEAFF
.,TRBJ2-3,TRBV30,.,TGTGCCTGGATGCGTCCCCCTCAGGGAAGAGGAGATACGCAGTATTTT,CAWMRPPQGRGDTQYF
.,TRBJ2-2,TRBV7-6,TRBD2,TGTGCCAGCAGCAACCAACCCTCCGCGGGAGGGCCTTTTCGAGGGGAGCTGTTTTTT,CASSNQPSAGGPFRGELFF
.,TRBJ1-1,TRBV5-4,TRBD1,TGTGCCAGCAGCCGCGGGCAGGGGGGCACTGAAGCTTTCTTT,CASSRGQGGTEAFF
.,TRBJ2-1,TRBV6-6,TRBD1,TGTGCCAGCAGTTACTCAGGGGGCGTCGACAATGAGCAGTTCTTC,CASSYSGGVDNEQFF
.,TRBJ1-4,TRBV7-9,TRBD1,TGTGCCAGCAGCTCAGGAAGACAGGGGCCCTCCGCGGAAAAACTGTTTTTT,CASSSGRQGPSAEKLFF